The 19 T cell receptor beta chains listed next were all sequenced from one sample in a study of shared clonotypes between healthy human individuals. CD45RO negativity and positive selection for CCR7 defined naive CD8 cells, a population that excluded terminally differentiated effector memory CD45RA+ cells. Assay used: immunoSEQ multiplex PCR; TCRdb lists only in-frame clones, some missing. The sample carries around 1.9 million clones, just over 90% recorded once. The material sequenced was naive CD8+ T cells from PBMCs. All receptors come from a man between 18 and 29 years old in good health. Some clones in this sample may be carry-over from other donors' samples.

The V gene is TRBV28, the J gene TRBJ1-5; D gene uncertain. This CDR3 contains 15 residues. Germline lookup yields CDR1 MDHEN and CDR2 SYDVKM. V was trimmed by 3 bases and J by 0 bases, leaving 9 bases between them. CDR3 region: CASSFGVISNQPQHF. The CDR3, as DNA: TGTGCCAGCAGTTTCGGGGTTATTAGCAATCAGCCCCAGCATTTT. Filled out from reference TRBV28 and TRBJ1-5, the complete variable domain reads DVKVTQSSRYLVKRTGEKVFLECVQDMDHENMFWYRQDPGLGLRLIYFSYDVKMKEKGDIPEGYSVSREKKERFSLILESASTNQTSMYLCASSFGVISNQPQHFGDGTRLSIL.

This clone was counted a single time. The rearrangement joins TRBV9 to TRBJ1-5; D may be TRBD1 (5 bases). Trimming pared 0 bases from V and 6 bases from J, leaving 13 bases between. The CDR3 has 15 residues. CDR1 SGDLS and CDR2 YYNGEE come from the germline V gene. The CDR3, as DNA: TGTGCCAGCAGCGTAGGCCCAGGCCAGGGTCAGCCCCAGCATTTT. Its protein is CASSVGPGQGQPQHF.

The chain has TRBV27 and TRBJ2-7; perhaps TRBD1 as D (6 bases). The CDR3 is 15 amino acids. V gave up 2 bases and J gave up 0 bases, with 11 bases separating them. CDR1 is MNHEY, CDR2 SMNVEV, per germline (reference sequence). The CDR3 sequence is CASSLRGTPSYEQYF. The CDR3 bases are TGTGCCAGCAGTTTAAGGGGGACACCCTCCTACGAGCAGTACTTC.

This clone is a singleton in its sample. V usage is TRBV5-6 and J usage is TRBJ2-3, with TRBD1 as a possible D gene (5 bases). Per the germline V gene, CDR1 is SGHDT and CDR2 is YYEEEE. CDR3 length equals 15 residues. Trimming removed 4 bases from V and 1 base from J, with 13 bases in between. The CDR3 protein is CASSDKGWGTDTQYF. CDR3 in DNA: TGTGCCAGCAGCGACAAGGGGTGGGGCACAGATACGCAGTATTTT. The full variable domain, with the rest looked up from reference TRBV5-6 and TRBJ2-3, is DAGVTQSPTHLIKTRGQQVTLRCSPKSGHDTVSWYQQALGQGPQFIFQYYEEEERQRGNFPDRFSGHQFPNYSSELNVNALLLGDSALYLCASSDKGWGTDTQYFGPGTRLTVL.

V and J are TRBV10-3 and TRBJ2-5, with TRBD2 as a possible D gene (5 bases). The germline V and J ends were trimmed by 0 bases and 2 bases, with 7 bases remaining between them. Germline CDR1 ENHRY, CDR2 SYGVKD. The CDR3 totals 14 residues. In nucleotides, the CDR3 is TGTGCCATCAGTGAGTCGAGGGCTCAAGAGACCCAGTACTTC. This encodes CAISESRAQETQYF.

This clone was recorded a few times. The CDR3 bases are TGTGCCAGCAGCCCGGTGAGCTGGCTGGGTGAAGCTTTCTTT. Its protein is CASSPVSWLGEAFF. This chain joins TRBV28 and TRBJ1-1, with no clear D. CDR1 is MDHEN, CDR2 SYDVKM, per germline. V was clipped by 6 bases and J by 7 bases, with 18 bases between them. The CDR3 is 14 residues long.

This chain uses TRBV9 with TRBJ2-1; D uncertain. V lost 3 bases to trimming and J lost 7 bases, with 14 bases between them. There are 14 residues in the CDR3. CDR1 and CDR2 from the germline V gene are SGDLS and YYNGEE. The CDR3, as DNA: TGTGCCAGCAGCGGGCGGAACAGAGGTAATGAGCAGTTCTTC. This sequence encodes CASSGRNRGNEQFF.

With respect to this clone: Other DNA sequences within the sample encode an identical CDR3. The CDR3 nucleotides are TGTGCCAGCAGTTTATGGGGTTCTAACTATGGCTACACCTTC. It translates to CASSLWGSNYGYTF. The V and J genes are TRBV28 and TRBJ1-2; D is undetermined. This CDR3 contains 14 residues. The V gene's germline CDR1 is MDHEN and CDR2 SYDVKM. Trimming took off 0 bases at V and 0 bases at J, with 5 bases between the two ends.

The chain uses TRBV7-9 and TRBJ2-2; D ambiguous. Germline lookup yields CDR1 SEHNR and CDR2 FQNEAQ (reference sequence). V dropped 5 bases and J dropped 5 bases, with 12 bases sitting between them. The CDR3 has 14 residues. The CDR3 sequence is CASSALLSTGELFF. CDR3 DNA: TGTGCCAGCAGCGCTCTCCTCAGTACCGGGGAGCTGTTTTTT.

This clone was found once. The sample carries other DNA sequences with the same CDR3. The V gene is TRBV27, the J gene TRBJ2-6; D is possibly TRBD1 (6 bases). Germline V gene sequence: CDR1 MNHEY, CDR2 SMNVEV (reference sequence). The germline V and J ends were trimmed by 3 bases and 0 bases, with 6 bases remaining between them. CDR3 length equals 15 residues. CDR3 sequence (DNA): TGTGCCAGCAGTTTCAGGGGCTCTGGGGCCAACGTCCTGACTTTC. Protein: CASSFRGSGANVLTF.

This chain joins TRBV11-2 and TRBJ2-7, with 10 bases matching TRBD1. The CDR3 covers 19 residues. Germline V gene sequence: CDR1 SGHAT, CDR2 FQNNGV. The J segment lost 3 bases and the V segment lost 5 bases, leaving 19 bases of the junction unmatched. The CDR3 here is CASSLGTGQGIGPHYEQYF. For the CDR3, the DNA is TGTGCCAGCAGCCTCGGGACGGGACAGGGGATCGGCCCGCACTACGAGCAGTACTTC.

The rearrangement links TRBV28 to TRBJ2-7; TRBD1 matches 8 bases. The ends lost 4 bases at V and 0 bases at J; junction bases unmatched: 2. Germline V lookup: CDR1 MDHEN, CDR2 SYDVKM. CDR3 length: 14 residues. The CDR3 DNA is TGTGCCAGCAGTTGGACAGGGAACTCCTACGAGCAGTACTTC. It yields the protein CASSWTGNSYEQYF.

This chain uses TRBV10-3 with TRBJ2-7; D is perhaps TRBD2 (6 bases). V was shortened by 0 bases and J by 3 bases, with 9 bases between the two germline ends. Germline values: CDR1 ENHRY, CDR2 SYGVKD. There are 14 residues in the CDR3. The CDR3 bases are TGTGCCATCAGTGAGTCGGGACTCGTCTACGAGCAGTACTTC. It encodes CAISESGLVYEQYF.

The chain links TRBV6-1 to TRBJ2-5; 9 nucleotides align to TRBD2. From germline, CDR1 is MNHNS and CDR2 SASEGT. J lost 5 bases, V lost 2 bases, and 6 bases had no gene match. This CDR3 is 15 amino acids long. The CDR3 DNA follows: TGTGCCAGCAGTGAAAGCCCTAGCGGGACGGAGACCCAGTACTTC. This translates into CASSESPSGTETQYF.

J is TRBJ2-1 and V is TRBV14, with 11 bases identical to TRBD2. V lost 3 bases to trimming and J lost 2 bases; unmatched junction nucleotides: 6. The CDR3 consists of 17 residues. CDR1 is SGHDN, CDR2 FVKESK, per germline. CDR3 region: CASSQDPGLAAYNEQFF. In nucleotides, the CDR3 is TGTGCCAGCAGCCAGGATCCGGGACTAGCGGCCTACAATGAGCAGTTCTTC.

The chain joins TRBV7-9 to TRBJ1-1, with D maybe TRBD1 (6 bases). The CDR3 runs 17 residues. CDR1 is SEHNR, CDR2 FQNEAQ, per germline (reference sequence). V was clipped by 0 bases and J by 4 bases, with 18 bases between them. The DNA for the CDR3 is TGTGCCAGCAGCTTAGCGCCTCTGGACCCCAGGGGCACTGAAGCTTTCTTT. It is translated as CASSLAPLDPRGTEAFF.

V is TRBV10-2 and J is TRBJ1-1; 9 positions agree with TRBD1. With 6 bases clipped from V and 5 bases from J, the junction kept 10 bases outside the gene matches. This CDR3 contains 15 residues. Germline lookup yields CDR1 WSHSY and CDR2 SAAADI. The CDR3 sequence: CASREQGAIETEAFF. The DNA for the CDR3 is TGCGCCAGCAGGGAACAGGGGGCGATTGAAACTGAAGCTTTCTTT.

The gene calls are TRBV15 and TRBJ2-1; D may be TRBD2 (5 bases). This CDR3 is 15 amino acids long. The V gene's germline CDR1 is LNHNV and CDR2 YYDKDF (reference sequence). With 0 bases removed from V and 8 bases from J, the gap between germline ends came to 14 bases. CDR3 in DNA: TGTGCCACCAGCAGAGAGGGGAGCCGTCTCCATGAGCAGTTCTTC. Translating gives CATSREGSRLHEQFF.

This chain uses TRBV5-1 with TRBJ1-5; no clear D gene. Germline V gives CDR1 SGHRS, CDR2 YFSETQ. The CDR3 runs to 15 residues. The ends were cut back, 3 bases at V and 0 bases at J, with 10 bases in the middle. CDR3 in amino acids: CASSYRHPSNQPQHF. CDR3 DNA sequence: TGCGCCAGCAGCTACCGCCACCCTAGCAATCAGCCCCAGCATTTT.